What follows describes a single TCR beta chain. What it recognizes is unknown. Primers for the PCR totalled 60 Vbeta and 13 Jbeta. TCRdb's table, derived via immunoSEQ multiplex PCR, lists solely in-frame clones and lacks some. This table holds about 160,000 clones, roughly 88% found once. These data are taken from a study of cytomegalovirus exposure and HLA in healthy donors. Notes on the study in general: Most TCR sequences were rare, but some public TCRs occurred in many donors. Later, an analysis showed that TCR beta chains associated with HLA were more clonally expanded than others that were equally common. Evidence from a later analysis indicated that most CMV-associated TCR beta chains looked HLA-restricted. It was confirmed in vitro that three of the CMV-associated chains were specific for CMV antigens.

CDR3 size: 15 residues. CDR1 is LNHDA and CDR2 is SQIVND in the germline V gene (reference sequence). The ends lost 5 bases at V and 1 base at J; junction bases unmatched: 6. Sample: PBMCs. The receptor was isolated from a boy aged 2 to 10 in good health and CMV-seronegative. The chain links TRBV19 to TRBJ1-1; TRBD1 matches 8 bases. The CDR3 is CASSRTGKENTEAFF. Written as DNA, the CDR3 is TGTGCCAGTAGTCGGACAGGGAAGGAGAACACTGAAGCTTTCTTT.